The 15 T cell receptor beta chains presented below share a single source sample, sequenced in a study of molecular identifiers for immune sequencing clone quantification. One entry per CDR3 protein results from TCRdb running MiXCR on the PCR reads. The profile covers around 320,000 distinct CDR3 sequences, with over 20% appearing a single time and 0.74% taken by the ten largest. Sequencing was carried out using naive CD8+ T cells from blood, with Jurkat cell RNA spiked in. Subset denoted: FACS-sorted CD8+CD4-CCR7+CD45RA+ naive T cells. Receptors were obtained from a human donor in good health. Some libraries in this study had Jurkat cell RNA spiked in.

This clonotype was counted a few times. CDR3 coding DNA: TGTGCCAGCAGCTTAGATTGGACAGGGGATCGGCAAGAGACCCAGTACTTC. It yields the protein CASSLDWTGDRQETQYF. This sequence joins TRBV11-2 and TRBJ2-5, with 9 bases lining up with TRBD1. The germline gives CDR1 SGHAT, CDR2 FQNNGV. This CDR3 spans 17 amino acids. The V and J ends lost 0 bases and 2 bases, in that order; junction bases with no gene match: 7.

This clonotype was observed at least ten times. The chain is built from TRBV5-4 and TRBJ2-7; 9 bases align to TRBD1. Germline values: CDR1 SGHNT, CDR2 YYREEE (reference sequence). This CDR3 has 15 amino acids. The ends lost 4 bases at V and 6 bases at J; junction bases unmatched: 11. The CDR3 nucleotides are TGTGCCAGCAGCCATACCGGGACAGGGCTTAGCGAGCAGTACTTC. Protein: CASSHTGTGLSEQYF. The full variable domain, with the rest looked up from reference TRBV5-4 and TRBJ2-7, is ETGVTQSPTHLIKTRGQQVTLRCSSQSGHNTVSWYQQALGQGPQFIFQYYREEENGRGNFPPRFSGLQFPNYSSELNVNALELDDSALYLCASSHTGTGLSEQYFGPGTRLTVT.

This clonotype was counted only a few times. V gene TRBV7-9 combines with J gene TRBJ2-3; 7 bases are shared with TRBD1. Per germline, CDR1 SEHNR and CDR2 FQNEAQ (reference sequence). Trimming removed 7 bases from V and 3 bases from J; junction bases left unmatched: 10. The CDR3 is 15 residues long. CDR3 residues: CASNSGTDKTDTQYF. CDR3 sequence (DNA): TGTGCCAGCAACTCCGGGACAGACAAAACAGATACGCAGTATTTT.

The gene calls are TRBV20-1 and TRBJ2-1; 8 nucleotides match TRBD2. Trimming cost V 0 bases and J 9 bases; bases outside gene matches: 13. Germline V gene sequence: CDR1 DFQATT, CDR2 SNEGSKA (reference sequence). This CDR3 has 16 residues. CDR3 region: CSARDRGAGVKSEQFF. CDR3 nucleotides: TGCAGTGCTAGAGATCGGGGAGCGGGAGTTAAGAGTGAGCAGTTCTTC.

This clonotype was counted between two and nine times. The V call is TRBV19, the J call TRBJ2-3; D perhaps matches TRBD2 (6 bases). V shed 5 bases and J shed 4 bases, with 16 bases lying between them. The CDR3 sequence is 15 residues long. The V gene's germline CDR1 is LNHDA and CDR2 SQIVND (reference sequence). The CDR3 region is CASSRQDYSADTQYF. DNA of the CDR3: TGTGCCAGTAGTCGGCAGGACTACTCGGCAGATACGCAGTATTTT.

This clonotype has just a few counts. J is TRBJ2-5 and V is TRBV6-2 or TRBV6-3; D assignment may be TRBD1 or TRBD2 (5 bases each). This CDR3 comprises 15 residues. In germline, CDR1 is MNHEY, CDR2 SVGEGT. V lost 2 bases to trimming and J lost 4 bases, with 14 bases between them. Written as DNA, the CDR3 is TGTGCCAGCAGTTACCTTGGGGACCAGACAGAGACCCAGTACTTC. Translating gives CASSYLGDQTETQYF.

The chain is built from TRBV6-2 or TRBV6-3 and TRBJ2-7; 13 nucleotides line up with TRBD2. From germline, CDR1 is MNHEY and CDR2 SVGEGT. Losses at the gene ends were 2 bases for V and 1 base for J; bases not matched to a gene: 5. The CDR3 covers 17 residues. The CDR3 spells CASSYRTSGGASYEQYF. The CDR3 DNA is TGTGCCAGCAGTTACCGGACTAGCGGGGGAGCGTCCTACGAGCAGTACTTC.

The chain joins TRBV9 to TRBJ1-2; maybe TRBD1 (5 bases). Germline V lookup: CDR1 SGDLS, CDR2 YYNGEE. The CDR3 totals 13 residues. V dropped 0 bases and J dropped 5 bases, with 8 bases sitting between them. CDR3 bases: TGTGCCAGCAGCGTAGGGGGCGTTTATGGCTACACCTTC. It yields the protein CASSVGGVYGYTF.

Ten or more counts support this clonotype. This sequence joins TRBV9 and TRBJ1-3, with 7 bases aligning to TRBD1. V gave up 3 bases and J gave up 8 bases; unmatched junction bases: 11. The CDR3 has 15 residues. Per germline, CDR1 SGDLS and CDR2 YYNGEE. The CDR3 loop reads CASSGNRDSYDTIYF. CDR3 nucleotides: TGTGCCAGCAGCGGGAACCGGGACAGTTACGACACCATATATTTT.

On this clonotype: This likely comes from a read error, as the CDR3 has no conserved phenylalanine or tryptophan at its end. The gene calls are TRBV12-3 or TRBV12-4 and TRBJ1-1; no firm D call. The CDR3 is 14 residues long. V lost 3 bases and J lost 4, with 12 bases in between. In DNA, the CDR3 is TGTGCCAGCAGTTTTTTACTAGGGCTCACTGAAGCTTTCCTT. Its protein product is CASSFLLGLTEAFL.

The rearrangement uses TRBV7-6 and TRBJ2-6; possibly TRBD2 for D (5 bases). CDR3 size: 16 residues. Germline lookup yields CDR1 SGHVS and CDR2 FNYEAQ. Trimming stripped 4 bases from V and 1 base from J, with 11 bases between. For the CDR3, the DNA is TGTGCCAGCAGCTCGAACCTAGCTTCTGGGGCCAACGTCCTGACTTTC. Its translation: CASSSNLASGANVLTF.

A single count supports this clonotype. The chain has TRBV9 and TRBJ2-4; D tentatively reads TRBD1 or TRBD2 (5 bases each). From germline, CDR1 is SGDLS and CDR2 YYNGEE. V lost 4 bases to trimming and J lost 11 bases, with 28 bases between them. The CDR3 has 17 amino acids. The CDR3 DNA reads as TGTGCCAGCAGCCCCCGCTTGGGGGTCGCAGCAGATGACGTTCAGTACTTC. This sequence encodes CASSPRLGVAADDVQYF. The variable domain in full, completed from reference TRBV9 and TRBJ2-4, reads DSGVTQTPKHLITATGQRVTLRCSPRSGDLSVYWYQQSLDQGLQFLIQYYNGEERAKGNILERFSAQQFPDLHSELNLSSLELGDSALYFCASSPRLGVAADDVQYFGAGTRLSVL.

V and J are TRBV29-1 and TRBJ1-2; a possible D gene is TRBD1 (6 bases). V lost 7 bases and J lost 0, with 21 bases in between. CDR1 and CDR2 (germline): SQVTM, ANQGSEA. There are 16 residues in the CDR3. In nucleotides, the CDR3 is TGCAGCGGTGTGCAGGGCCGGGGGCCCTCTAACTATGGCTACACCTTC. Amino acids: CSGVQGRGPSNYGYTF.

This clonotype was detected ten times or more. The chain links TRBV4-3 to TRBJ2-3; TRBD1 matches at 8 bases. Germline V gene data show CDR1 as LGHNA and CDR2 as YSLEER. The V gene end was trimmed by 0 bases and the J gene end by 6 bases; junction bases not matched to a gene: 2. The CDR3 contains 14 residues. CDR3 nucleotides: TGCGCCAGCAGCCAAGAACAGGGGGTTGATACGCAGTATTTT. Its protein is CASSQEQGVDTQYF.

This clonotype was seen only a few times. The chain links TRBV2 to TRBJ2-7; TRBD1 agrees at 7 bases. CDR3 length: 16 residues. The germline V gene has CDR1 SNHLY and CDR2 FYNNEI. After removal of 6 bases from V and 2 bases from J, the junction contained 13 bases not matched to a gene. The DNA of the CDR3 is TGTGCCAGCAGCAAGATCGGGACAGCCGTACCCTACGAGCAGTACTTC. Its translation is CASSKIGTAVPYEQYF.